This T cell receptor beta chain was captured by sequencing in a study of shared clonotypes between healthy human individuals. CD8 cells regarded as naive lacked CD45RO, were positively chosen for CCR7, and omitted terminally differentiated effector memory CD45RA+ cells. Findings and caveats of the study: Clonotype sharing levels among donors were expected to vary with sequencing depth.

Here immunoSEQ multiplex PCR was the method, and the copy in TCRdb shows in-frame clones only, minus some. The data show around 2,000,000 clones, 85% to 95% seen once. V lost 3 bases and J 3 bases, leaving 12 bases between the germline ends. The germline gives CDR1 MGHDK, CDR2 SYGVNS. The CDR3 extends over 14 amino acids. About this clone: Its antigen is not known.

Sequencing was performed on naive CD8+ T cells from PBMCs. J is TRBJ2-7 and V is TRBV25-1; D uncertain. This TCR came from a man between 18 and 29 years old in good health. Some clones in this sample may be carry-over from other donors' samples. CDR3 coding DNA: TGTGCCAGCAGTGACACATATAGCTTCTACGAGCAGTACTTC. Translation: CASSDTYSFYEQYF.